The T cell receptor beta chain under discussion was sequenced for a study of T-cell reconstitution after alpha-beta-depleted transplantation in children. Unique molecular identifiers were used in preparing the TCRbeta library. TCRdb re-called the PCR reads through MiXCR, storing one row per CDR3 protein. The profile shows some 300,000 distinct CDR3 sequences, about 9.5% of them singletons. This CDR3 comprises 18 residues. V trimming: 5 bases; J trimming: 2 bases; junction bases outside the gene matches: 9. This sequence joins TRBV12-3 or TRBV12-4 and TRBJ2-7; 16 bases map to TRBD2. The starting material was PBMCs, obtained before TCRalphabeta/CD19-depleted stem cell transplant. The source is a boy in the first two years of life with acute myeloid leukemia, due to receive a stem cell transplant. Written as DNA, the CDR3 is TGTGCCAGCAGTCAAATGGGACTAGCGGGGGGGCGGGCCTACGAGCAGTACTTC. This sequence encodes CASSQMGLAGGRAYEQYF.